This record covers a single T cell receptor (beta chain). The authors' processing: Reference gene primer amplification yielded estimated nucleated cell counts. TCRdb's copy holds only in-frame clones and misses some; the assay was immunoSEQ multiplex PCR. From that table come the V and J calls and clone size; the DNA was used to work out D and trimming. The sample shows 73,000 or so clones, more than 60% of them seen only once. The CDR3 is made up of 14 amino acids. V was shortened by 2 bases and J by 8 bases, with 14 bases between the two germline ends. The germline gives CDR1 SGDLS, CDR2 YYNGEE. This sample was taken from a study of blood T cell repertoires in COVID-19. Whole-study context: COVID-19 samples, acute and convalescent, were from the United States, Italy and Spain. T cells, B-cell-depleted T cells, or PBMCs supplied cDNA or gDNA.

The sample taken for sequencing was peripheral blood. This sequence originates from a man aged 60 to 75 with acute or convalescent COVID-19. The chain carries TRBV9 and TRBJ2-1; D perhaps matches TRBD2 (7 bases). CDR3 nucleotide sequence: TGTGCCAGCAGCGTCTCCGGGGGGCGGGATGAGCAGTTCTTC. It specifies CASSVSGGRDEQFF.